This T cell receptor beta chain appears in the sequencing data of a study of cytomegalovirus exposure and HLA in healthy donors. The V and J ends lost 10 bases and 4 bases respectively, with 17 bases between them. This CDR3 has 14 amino acids. Germline V lookup: CDR1 SEHNR, CDR2 FQNEAQ (reference sequence). The PCR had 60 Vbeta and 13 Jbeta primers. TCRdb's table, derived via immunoSEQ multiplex PCR, lists solely in-frame clones and lacks some. The data show some 140,000 clones, with roughly 80% seen just once and about 4% held by the top ten. The specimen sequenced was PBMCs. This chain links TRBV7-9 with TRBJ1-3, with TRBD1 as a possible D gene (5 bases). The TCR comes from a woman aged 40 to 50 in good health and CMV-seronegative. CDR3 loop: CATRGGGGGNTIYF. CDR3 nucleotides: TGTGCCACCCGCGGGGGGGGAGGAGGAAACACCATATATTTT.